This TCR beta chain was found in a study of shared clonotypes between healthy human individuals. Sequenced by immunoSEQ multiplex PCR; TCRdb stores in-frame clones only, minus some. The data hold some 2,000,000 clones, with around 95% observed a single time. Germline CDR1 reads MNHNS; CDR2 reads SASEGT. Trimming removed 4 bases from V and 5 bases from J; junction bases left unmatched: 10. The CDR3 loop spans 15 amino acids. The genes are TRBV6-1 and TRBJ1-2; the match to TRBD1 covers 7 bases. The specimen was naive CD4+ T cells sorted from blood. Stated subset: CD45RA+ positively selected. The TCR comes from a man younger than 35 in good health. CDR3 sequence reads: CASSVTGRDVYGYTF. In DNA, the CDR3 is TGTGCCAGCAGTGTGACAGGGAGGGACGTTTATGGCTACACCTTC.